The rows below give T cell receptor beta chains drawn from one sample of a study of T cell changes during pregnancy in multiple sclerosis. Clones were sequenced by immunoSEQ multiplex PCR, and TCRdb holds only the in-frame ones, with some missing. In the table there are around 35,000 clones, 90% of which are singletons. Material: CD8+ T cells from peripheral blood mononuclear cells, obtained after pregnancy. The origin of the receptors is a female donor with multiple sclerosis, enrolled in a pregnancy study. Both conserved end residues are part of each CDR3. Fields, in order: D gene, clone size, V gene, J gene, CDR3 protein, CDR3 DNA. D genes are given only for firm matches. Clone size appears in some rows only: once, few, many, or a class for an expanded clone.

D: NA
size: NA
V: TRBV4-3
J: TRBJ1-6
CDR3: CASSQSQGAYNSPLHF
DNA: TGCGCCAGCAGCCAATCCCAGGGTGCCTATAATTCACCCCTCCACTTT

D: NA
size: NA
V: TRBV1
J: TRBJ2-3
CDR3: CTSSQDEGSGLAGASTDTQYF
DNA: TGCACCAGCAGCCAAGATGAAGGCTCGGGACTAGCGGGAGCTAGCACAGATACGCAGTATTTT

D: NA
size: NA
V: TRBV10-3
J: TRBJ1-3
CDR3: CAHYAGGGPYTIYF
DNA: TGTGCCCACTATGCCGGCGGAGGGCCCTACACCATATATTTT

D: TRBD2
size: NA
V: TRBV19
J: TRBJ2-1
CDR3: CASSHTSGNEQFF
DNA: TGTGCCAGTAGTCACACTAGCGGAAATGAGCAGTTCTTC

D: TRBD1
size: NA
V: TRBV5-6
J: TRBJ1-1
CDR3: CASSLDRDELTEAFF
DNA: TGTGCCAGCAGCTTAGACAGGGACGAGTTGACTGAAGCTTTCTTT

D: NA
size: NA
V: TRBV2
J: TRBJ2-2
CDR3: CASSETGSPSGELFF
DNA: TGTGCCAGCAGTGAAACAGGGTCACCTTCCGGGGAGCTGTTTTTT

D: TRBD1
size: NA
V: TRBV7-9
J: TRBJ1-2
CDR3: CASSLGWTGDGYTF
DNA: TGTGCCAGCAGCTTAGGATGGACAGGGGATGGCTACACCTTC

D: TRBD1
size: once
V: TRBV29-1
J: TRBJ1-1
CDR3: CSVLTGELAFF
DNA: TGCAGCGTTCTGACAGGGGAATTAGCTTTCTTT

D: NA
size: NA
V: TRBV27
J: TRBJ2-3
CDR3: CASSLTRFTDTQYF
DNA: TGTGCCAGCAGTTTAACCAGATTCACAGATACGCAGTATTTT

D: TRBD1
size: NA
V: TRBV7-2
J: TRBJ2-7
CDR3: CASSLDVTGGAEQYF
DNA: TGTGCCAGCAGCTTAGACGTGACAGGGGGCGCTGAGCAGTACTTC

D: NA
size: NA
V: TRBV6-5
J: TRBJ1-2
CDR3: CASSYSQGGNIGYTF
DNA: TGTGCCAGCAGTTACTCACAAGGAGGGAATATTGGCTACACCTTC

D: NA
size: NA
V: TRBV7-9
J: TRBJ2-4
CDR3: CASSLWAGNIQYF
DNA: TGTGCCAGCAGCTTATGGGCAGGAAACATTCAGTACTTC

D: TRBD2
size: NA
V: TRBV27
J: TRBJ2-1
CDR3: CASSRTSGGAGTRGEQFF
DNA: TGTGCCAGCAGCCGGACTAGCGGGGGGGCAGGAACGCGAGGTGAGCAGTTCTTC

D: NA
size: NA
V: TRBV19
J: TRBJ2-1
CDR3: CASSGQTYNEQFF
DNA: TGTGCCAGTTCTGGGCAAACCTACAATGAGCAGTTCTTC

D: NA
size: NA
V: TRBV19
J: TRBJ2-3
CDR3: CASTGQYEDTQYF
DNA: TGTGCCAGTACAGGACAGTATGAAGATACGCAGTATTTT

D: TRBD1
size: NA
V: TRBV5-5
J: TRBJ1-2
CDR3: CASSLAPGGGYTF
DNA: TGTGCCAGCAGCTTGGCCCCAGGGGGTGGCTACACCTTC

D: TRBD1
size: NA
V: TRBV30
J: TRBJ1-2
CDR3: CAWNPGGDGYTF
DNA: TGTGCCTGGAACCCAGGGGGAGATGGCTACACCTTC

D: NA
size: NA
V: TRBV19
J: TRBJ2-5
CDR3: CASSPRAYQETQYF
DNA: TGTGCCAGTAGCCCCAGGGCGTACCAAGAGACCCAGTACTTC

D: TRBD2
size: NA
V: TRBV2
J: TRBJ2-3
CDR3: CASSVGLAGGPDTQYF
DNA: TGTGCCAGCAGTGTGGGGCTAGCGGGGGGGCCGGATACGCAGTATTTT

D: NA
size: NA
V: TRBV7-2
J: TRBJ1-3
CDR3: CASSYGSSGNTIYF
DNA: TGTGCCAGCAGCTACGGGAGCTCTGGAAACACCATATATTTT

D: TRBD1
size: NA
V: TRBV6-5
J: TRBJ1-1
CDR3: CASSYSTDRVSTEAFF
DNA: TGTGCCAGCAGTTACTCTACGGACAGGGTTTCCACTGAAGCCTTCTTT

D: TRBD2
size: NA
V: TRBV6-5
J: TRBJ2-5
CDR3: CASSPIAGGGETQYF
DNA: TGTGCCAGCAGTCCCATAGCGGGGGGAGGAGAGACCCAGTACTTC

D: NA
size: NA
V: TRBV10-3
J: TRBJ1-1
CDR3: CAISGISAEAFF
DNA: TGTGCCATCAGTGGTATTTCGGCTGAAGCTTTCTTT

D: NA
size: NA
V: TRBV27
J: TRBJ1-5
CDR3: CASSFTGQPQHF
DNA: TGTGCCAGCAGTTTCACTGGTCAGCCCCAGCATTTT

D: TRBD2
size: NA
V: TRBV4-2
J: TRBJ2-1
CDR3: CASSQDPRGTYNEQFF
DNA: TGTGCCAGCAGCCAAGATCCGCGGGGGACTTACAATGAGCAGTTCTTC

D: TRBD2
size: NA
V: TRBV5-1
J: TRBJ2-1
CDR3: CASRHSGGVPPSYNEQFF
DNA: TGCGCCAGCAGGCACAGCGGGGGGGTCCCACCCTCCTACAATGAGCAGTTCTTC

D: NA
size: NA
V: TRBV9
J: TRBJ1-3
CDR3: CASSAAGSSGNTIYF
DNA: TGTGCCAGCAGCGCCGCCGGGAGCTCTGGAAACACCATATATTTT

D: TRBD1
size: NA
V: TRBV27
J: TRBJ1-1
CDR3: CASSLSGTGGLNTEAFF
DNA: TGTGCCAGCAGTTTGTCCGGGACAGGGGGTTTGAACACTGAAGCTTTCTTT

D: TRBD2
size: NA
V: TRBV9
J: TRBJ2-3
CDR3: CASSGSGGAVSTQYF
DNA: TGTGCCAGCAGCGGTAGCGGGGGGGCAGTATCGACGCAGTATTTT

D: TRBD2
size: NA
V: TRBV4-1
J: TRBJ2-1
CDR3: CASSQERENSYNEQFF
DNA: TGCGCCAGCAGCCAAGAGCGGGAGAACTCCTACAATGAGCAGTTCTTC

D: NA
size: NA
V: TRBV28
J: TRBJ1-5
CDR3: CASSFSEGQPQHF
DNA: TGTGCCAGCAGTTTCTCGGAGGGGCAGCCCCAGCATTTT

D: TRBD1
size: NA
V: TRBV4-3
J: TRBJ1-1
CDR3: CASSQVLGQGRTEAFF
DNA: TGCGCCAGCAGCCAAGTCCTCGGACAGGGGCGCACTGAAGCTTTCTTT

D: TRBD1
size: once
V: TRBV6-1
J: TRBJ1-2
CDR3: CASSEDGQGDYGYTF
DNA: TGTGCCAGCAGTGAAGACGGACAGGGTGACTATGGCTACACCTTC

D: NA
size: NA
V: TRBV29-1
J: TRBJ1-2
CDR3: CSVDGVAPYGYTF
DNA: TGCAGCGTTGATGGAGTCGCACCTTATGGCTACACCTTC

D: NA
size: NA
V: TRBV2
J: TRBJ2-3
CDR3: CASSAVGGNTDTQYF
DNA: TGTGCCAGCAGCGCGGTGGGTGGTAACACAGATACGCAGTATTTT

D: NA
size: few
V: TRBV19
J: TRBJ1-2
CDR3: CASSIDPTGIGGYTF
DNA: TGTGCCAGTAGTATAGATCCCACAGGGATCGGGGGCTACACCTTC

D: TRBD1
size: NA
V: TRBV4-2
J: TRBJ2-7
CDR3: CASSPQTRDSSYEQYF
DNA: TGTGCCAGCAGCCCTCAAACCCGGGACAGCTCCTACGAGCAGTACTTC

D: TRBD2
size: NA
V: TRBV4-1
J: TRBJ2-7
CDR3: CASSQVISGDPLVDEQYF
DNA: TGCGCCAGCAGCCAAGTTATTAGCGGGGATCCCCTCGTGGACGAGCAGTACTTC

D: NA
size: NA
V: TRBV7-2
J: TRBJ1-6
CDR3: CASSLIQAHNSPLHF
DNA: TGTGCCAGCAGCTTAATCCAGGCTCATAATTCACCCCTCCACTTT

D: TRBD1
size: NA
V: TRBV4-3
J: TRBJ2-1
CDR3: CASRPQGSYNEQFF
DNA: TGCGCCAGCCGACCACAGGGGTCCTACAATGAGCAGTTCTTC

D: NA
size: NA
V: TRBV7-6
J: TRBJ2-1
CDR3: CASIPPWAGPYNEQFF
DNA: TGTGCCAGCATCCCCCCTTGGGCGGGACCCTACAATGAGCAGTTCTTC

D: TRBD1
size: NA
V: TRBV5-4
J: TRBJ1-1
CDR3: CASSVSGGVSTEAFF
DNA: TGTGCCAGCAGCGTTTCAGGGGGCGTGAGTACTGAAGCTTTCTTT

D: TRBD2
size: NA
V: TRBV18
J: TRBJ2-3
CDR3: CASSRLAGRTDTQYF
DNA: TGTGCCAGCTCACGATTAGCGGGGCGCACAGATACGCAGTATTTT

D: NA
size: NA
V: TRBV4-2
J: TRBJ1-5
CDR3: CASSQESGQRGQPQHF
DNA: TGTGCCAGCAGCCAAGAATCCGGACAAAGGGGACAGCCCCAGCATTTT

D: NA
size: NA
V: TRBV4-1
J: TRBJ2-5
CDR3: CASSQWQGGETQYF
DNA: TGCGCCAGCAGCCAATGGCAGGGAGGAGAGACCCAGTACTTC

D: NA
size: once
V: TRBV6-4
J: TRBJ2-3
CDR3: CASSDATGGSTDTQYF
DNA: TGTGCCAGCAGTGACGCAACAGGTGGAAGCACAGATACGCAGTATTTT

D: NA
size: NA
V: TRBV7-6
J: TRBJ1-1
CDR3: CASSYGPQANTEAFF
DNA: TGTGCCAGCAGCTACGGCCCACAGGCGAACACTGAAGCTTTCTTT

D: NA
size: NA
V: TRBV11-3
J: TRBJ2-1
CDR3: CASSLGKSSYNEQFF
DNA: TGTGCCAGCAGCTTGGGCAAGAGCTCCTACAATGAGCAGTTCTTC

D: NA
size: NA
V: TRBV5-6
J: TRBJ2-1
CDR3: CASSLGRSSYNEQFF
DNA: TGTGCCAGCAGCTTGGGGAGAAGCTCCTACAATGAGCAGTTCTTC

D: TRBD1
size: NA
V: TRBV7-6
J: TRBJ2-7
CDR3: CASSFLSGDSSYEQYF
DNA: TGTGCCAGCAGCTTTCTCTCCGGGGACAGCTCCTACGAGCAGTACTTC

D: NA
size: NA
V: TRBV15
J: TRBJ1-3
CDR3: CATSSPGLGNTIYF
DNA: TGTGCCACCAGCAGCCCAGGGCTAGGAAACACCATATATTTT

D: TRBD1
size: NA
V: TRBV15
J: TRBJ2-1
CDR3: CATSRIQGSDEQFF
DNA: TGTGCCACCAGCAGAATACAGGGGTCCGATGAGCAGTTCTTC

D: TRBD1
size: once
V: TRBV11-2
J: TRBJ1-2
CDR3: CASSLVGQGGIYGYTF
DNA: TGTGCCAGCAGCTTAGTTGGACAGGGAGGGATCTATGGCTACACCTTC

D: NA
size: once
V: TRBV9
J: TRBJ2-2
CDR3: CASSVGLAGAMNTGELFF
DNA: TGTGCCAGCAGCGTAGGATTGGCGGGGGCTATGAACACCGGGGAGCTGTTTTTT

D: NA
size: few
V: TRBV7-9
J: TRBJ2-7
CDR3: CASSHLQDPTGQYF
DNA: TGTGCCAGCAGCCACTTACAGGATCCTACGGGGCAGTACTTC

D: NA
size: NA
V: TRBV28
J: TRBJ1-2
CDR3: CASSWEDPNYGYTF
DNA: TGTGCCAGCTCCTGGGAGGACCCCAACTATGGCTACACCTTC

D: NA
size: NA
V: TRBV4-3
J: TRBJ2-7
CDR3: CASSQDLANYEQYF
DNA: TGCGCCAGCAGCCAAGATTTAGCTAACTACGAGCAGTACTTC

D: NA
size: NA
V: TRBV4-1
J: TRBJ2-1
CDR3: CASSQDGQTTPYNEQFF
DNA: TGCGCCAGCAGCCAAGATGGACAAACTACCCCCTACAATGAGCAGTTCTTC

D: NA
size: NA
V: TRBV30
J: TRBJ1-1
CDR3: CAWRLTGNTEAFF
DNA: TGTGCCTGGAGATTGACAGGGAACACTGAAGCTTTCTTT